This T cell receptor beta chain was obtained from a study of identical twins. This CDR3 contains 15 residues. With V trimmed by 6 bases and J by 2 bases, 8 bases remained unmatched. Germline V CDR1 and CDR2: DFQATT, SNEGSKA (reference sequence). This clonotype was detected only a few times. TCRdb reanalysed the 5' RACE reads using MiXCR and keeps one entry per CDR3 protein. Of fewer than 500,000 distinct CDR3 sequences in the sample, 13% to 15% were seen once. These data also formed part of another study, on yellow fever vaccine responses in identical twins.

The clonotype originates from a woman between 18 and 29 years old in good health. Input material: CD4+ T cells sorted from blood. The chain is built from TRBV20-1 and TRBJ2-2; 8 nucleotides agree with TRBD2. In nucleotides, the CDR3 is TGCAGTGCCAGCGGGAGTCGATATAACACCGGGGAGCTGTTTTTT. It yields the protein CSASGSRYNTGELFF.